Listed below are T cell receptor beta chains from one sample, sequenced in a study of cytomegalovirus exposure and HLA in healthy donors. The repertoire was sequenced with immunoSEQ multiplex PCR; TCRdb's copy has only in-frame clones and lacks some. The sample lists around 150,000 clones, 70% to 85% occurring once. The material sequenced was PBMCs. Every receptor here comes from a middle-aged man in good health and CMV-seronegative. The CDR3 runs from the conserved cysteine through the conserved F or W. D genes are given only for firm matches. The listing skips clone size in some rows; elsewhere it reads once, few, many or a size class.

j_gene	d_gene	abundance	v_gene	CDR3aa	CDR3nt
TRBJ2-2	TRBD1	-	TRBV4-1	CASSQEWKGGFTGELFF	TGCGCCAGCAGCCAAGAGTGGAAAGGGGGCTTCACCGGGGAGCTGTTTTTT
TRBJ1-5	TRBD1	-	TRBV7-8	CASSLVGTGDFGQPQHF	TGTGCCAGCAGCTTAGTCGGGACAGGGGATTTCGGTCAGCCCCAGCATTTT
TRBJ2-2	-	-	TRBV19	CASTSERYNTGELFF	TGTGCCAGTACCTCAGAGCGCTATAACACCGGGGAGCTGTTTTTT
TRBJ2-5	TRBD1	-	TRBV5-1	CASSLGQGQEEQYF	TGCGCCAGCAGCCTAGGACAGGGGCAGGAAGAGCAGTACTTC
TRBJ2-1	-	-	TRBV6-5	CASRPTRGRAEQFF	TGTGCCAGTCGTCCAACGCGGGGCCGGGCTGAGCAGTTCTTC
TRBJ2-1	TRBD1	-	TRBV6-4	CASSGKGQGSYNEQFF	TGTGCCAGCAGTGGAAAGGGACAGGGCTCCTACAATGAGCAGTTCTTC
TRBJ1-2	-	-	TRBV6-5	CASSHSSDRQYGYTF	TGTGCCAGCAGTCATAGTTCGGACAGACAGTATGGCTACACCTTC
TRBJ2-2	TRBD1	-	TRBV9	CASSRTGIGNTGELFF	TGTGCCAGCAGCCGGACAGGCATAGGGAACACCGGGGAGCTGTTTTTT
TRBJ1-6	TRBD1	-	TRBV2	CASREDRVNIHF	TGTGCCAGCAGGGAGGACAGGGTTAACATCCACTTT
TRBJ2-3	-	few	TRBV9	CASSGPGGGGATDTQYF	TGTGCCAGCAGCGGCCCCGGAGGAGGGGGGGCCACAGATACGCAGTATTTT
TRBJ2-3	TRBD1	-	TRBV7-8	CASSPGQGGPVDTQYF	TGTGCCAGCAGCCCTGGACAGGGGGGCCCAGTGGATACGCAGTATTTT
TRBJ2-2	-	once	TRBV6-5	CASKPPRPGAGELFF	TGTGCCAGCAAACCTCCCCGTCCGGGGGCCGGGGAGCTGTTTTTT
TRBJ2-1	TRBD2	-	TRBV10-1	CASSGVAGQPRNEQFF	TGCGCCAGCAGCGGAGTAGCGGGACAACCGAGGAATGAGCAGTTCTTC
TRBJ1-1	-	-	TRBV19	CASSIERLLNTEAFF	TGTGCCAGTAGTATCGAGAGATTATTGAACACTGAAGCTTTCTTT